This T cell receptor beta chain was captured in a study of blood T cell repertoires in COVID-19. Background on the study: The cDNA or gDNA used as material had been derived from T cells, B-cell-depleted T cells, or PBMCs.

Authors' processing steps: Amplification with reference gene primers provided the estimates of nucleated cell counts. The data were produced by immunoSEQ multiplex PCR, yet TCRdb's version contains in-frame clones alone and is incomplete. The D gene and trimming were derived from the DNA, and the V and J assignments and clone size from that table. The table records 95,000 to 130,000 clones, around 78% of them present only once. The CDR3 totals 14 residues. V gave up 4 bases and J gave up 4 bases; unmatched junction bases: 3. Germline V lookup: CDR1 SGHTA, CDR2 FQGNSA. The TCR was taken from a man in his thirties or forties with acute or convalescent COVID-19. The sequencing sample was made of peripheral blood. V usage is TRBV7-2 and J usage is TRBJ1-5, with 8 bases fitting TRBD1. CDR3 in DNA: TGTGCCAGCAGCTGGCGACAGGGGAATCAGCCCCAGCATTTT. Its translation: CASSWRQGNQPQHF.